This TCR beta chain was recorded in a study of shared T cell receptors in the human thymus. Libraries were prepared by immunoSEQ multiplex PCR; TCRdb keeps only in-frame clonotypes and omits some of them. Of some 660,000 clones listed, around 87% were seen once; the top ten hold 0.0094%. This clone was observed a single time. This sample was also put to use in a study of human thymus T cells. That source adds: It was healthy Finnish infants having corrective surgery for congenital heart defects who were the donors. From resections taken during corrective heart surgery, the thymus tissue was obtained. It looked as if thymic and blood repertoires used V and J genes in a biased way. Related research reported highly overlapping thymic repertoires among unrelated individuals.

Source material: thymocytes. This receptor was identified in a boy in the first two years of life with a congenital heart defect.

CDR3 bases: TGTGCCAGCGGACTAGCGCGGCCCTCCTACGAGCAGTACTTC. Translating it yields CASGLARPSYEQYF. The chain joins TRBV28 to TRBJ2-7; 9 nucleotides align to TRBD2. The CDR3 sequence is 14 residues long. Germline-derived CDR1 and CDR2 are MDHEN and SYDVKM. The V segment lost 8 bases and the J segment 0 bases; nucleotides outside the gene matches: 5. Supplemented by reference TRBV28 and TRBJ2-7, the full variable domain reads DVKVTQSSRYLVKRTGEKVFLECVQDMDHENMFWYRQDPGLGLRLIYFSYDVKMKEKGDIPEGYSVSREKKERFSLILESASTNQTSMYLCASGLARPSYEQYFGPGTRLTVT.